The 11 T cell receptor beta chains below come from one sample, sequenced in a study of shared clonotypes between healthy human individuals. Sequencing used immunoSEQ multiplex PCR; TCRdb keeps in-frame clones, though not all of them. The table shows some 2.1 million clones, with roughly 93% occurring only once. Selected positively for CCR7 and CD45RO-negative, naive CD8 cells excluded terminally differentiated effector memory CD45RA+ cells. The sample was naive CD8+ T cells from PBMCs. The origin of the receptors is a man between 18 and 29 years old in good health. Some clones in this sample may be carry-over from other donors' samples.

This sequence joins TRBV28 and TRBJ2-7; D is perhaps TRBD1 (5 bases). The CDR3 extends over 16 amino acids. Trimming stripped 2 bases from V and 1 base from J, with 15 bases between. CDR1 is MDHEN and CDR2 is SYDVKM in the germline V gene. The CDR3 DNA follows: TGTGCCAGCAGTTTAGAACAGGCTTTTTATTCCTACGAGCAGTACTTC. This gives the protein CASSLEQAFYSYEQYF.

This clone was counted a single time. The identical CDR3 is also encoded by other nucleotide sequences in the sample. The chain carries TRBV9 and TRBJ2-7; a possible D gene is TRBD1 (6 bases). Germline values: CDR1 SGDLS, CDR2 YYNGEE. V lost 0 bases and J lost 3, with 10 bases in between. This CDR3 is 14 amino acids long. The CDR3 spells CASSVGQGLYEQYF. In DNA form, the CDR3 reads TGTGCCAGCAGCGTAGGCCAGGGGCTCTACGAGCAGTACTTC.

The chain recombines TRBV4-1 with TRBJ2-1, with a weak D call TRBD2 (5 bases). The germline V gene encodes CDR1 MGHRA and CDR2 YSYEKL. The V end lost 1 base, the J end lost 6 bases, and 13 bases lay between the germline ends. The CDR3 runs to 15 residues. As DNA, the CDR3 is TGCGCCAGCAGCCAAGGGGGAGCTGTGGGCAATGAGCAGTTCTTC. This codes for CASSQGGAVGNEQFF.

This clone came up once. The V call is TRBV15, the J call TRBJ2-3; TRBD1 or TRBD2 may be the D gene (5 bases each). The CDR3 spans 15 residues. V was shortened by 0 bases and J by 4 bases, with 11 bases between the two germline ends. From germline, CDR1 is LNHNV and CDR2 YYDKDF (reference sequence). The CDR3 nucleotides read TGTGCCACCAGCAGAGATAGATTGGGGGCAGATACGCAGTATTTT. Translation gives CATSRDRLGADTQYF.

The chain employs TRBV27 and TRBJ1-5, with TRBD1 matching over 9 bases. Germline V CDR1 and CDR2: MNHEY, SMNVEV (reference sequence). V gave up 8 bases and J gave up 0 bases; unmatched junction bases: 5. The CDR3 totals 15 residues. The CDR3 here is CASGTGTNSNQPQHF. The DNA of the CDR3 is TGTGCCAGCGGGACAGGGACCAATAGCAATCAGCCCCAGCATTTT.

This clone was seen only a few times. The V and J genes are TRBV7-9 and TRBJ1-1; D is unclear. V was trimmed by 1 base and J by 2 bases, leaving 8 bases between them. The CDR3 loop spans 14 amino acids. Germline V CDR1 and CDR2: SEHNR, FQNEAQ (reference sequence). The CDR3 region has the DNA TGTGCCAGCAGCTTAGGGGAAAGCAACACTGAAGCTTTCTTT. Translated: CASSLGESNTEAFF. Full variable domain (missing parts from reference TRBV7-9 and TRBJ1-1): DTGVSQNPRHKITKRGQNVTFRCDPISEHNRLYWYRQTLGQGPEFLTYFQNEAQLEKSRLLSDRFSAERPKGSFSTLEIQRTEQGDSAMYLCASSLGESNTEAFFGQGTRLTVV.

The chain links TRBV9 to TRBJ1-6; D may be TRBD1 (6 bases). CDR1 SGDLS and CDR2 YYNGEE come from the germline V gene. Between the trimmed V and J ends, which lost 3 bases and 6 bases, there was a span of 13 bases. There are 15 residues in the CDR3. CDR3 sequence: CASSALQGSNSPLHF. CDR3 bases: TGTGCCAGCAGCGCCCTACAGGGTAGTAATTCACCCCTCCACTTT.

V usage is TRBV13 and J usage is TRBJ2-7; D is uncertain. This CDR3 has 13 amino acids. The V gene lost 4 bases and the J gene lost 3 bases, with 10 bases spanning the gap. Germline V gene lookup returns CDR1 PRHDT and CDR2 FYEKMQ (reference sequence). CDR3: CASSSYQNYEQYF. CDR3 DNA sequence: TGTGCCAGCAGCTCATACCAAAACTACGAGCAGTACTTC.

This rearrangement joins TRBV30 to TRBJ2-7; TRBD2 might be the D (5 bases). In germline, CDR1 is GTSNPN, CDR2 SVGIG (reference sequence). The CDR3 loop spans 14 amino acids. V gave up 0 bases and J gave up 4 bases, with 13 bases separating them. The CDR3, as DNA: TGTGCCTGGAGTGTGGGTGGGAGAGGTTACGAGCAGTACTTC. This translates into CAWSVGGRGYEQYF. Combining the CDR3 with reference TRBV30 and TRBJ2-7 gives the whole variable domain SQTIHQWPATLVQPVGSPLSLECTVEGTSNPNLYWYRQAAGRGLQLLFYSVGIGQISSEVPQNLSASRPQDRQFILSSKKLLLSDSGFYLCAWSVGGRGYEQYFGPGTRLTVT.

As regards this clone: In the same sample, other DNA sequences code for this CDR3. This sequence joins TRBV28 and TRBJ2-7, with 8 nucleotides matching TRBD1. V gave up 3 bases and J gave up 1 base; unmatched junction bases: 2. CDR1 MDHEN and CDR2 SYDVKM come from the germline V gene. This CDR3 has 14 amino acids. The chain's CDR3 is CASSFRGLSYEQYF. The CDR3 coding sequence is TGTGCCAGCAGTTTCAGGGGGCTATCCTACGAGCAGTACTTC.

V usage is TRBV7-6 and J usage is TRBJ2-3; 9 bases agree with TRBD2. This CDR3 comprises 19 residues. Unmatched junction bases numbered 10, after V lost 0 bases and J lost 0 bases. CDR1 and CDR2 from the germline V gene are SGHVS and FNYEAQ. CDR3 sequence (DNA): TGTGCCAGCAGCTTAGCGGGACTAGCCAAAAAACTTAGCACAGATACGCAGTATTTT. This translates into CASSLAGLAKKLSTDTQYF.